The rows below give T cell receptor beta chains drawn from one sample of a study of vaccination effects on CD4 cells after COVID-19. The data were produced by immunoSEQ multiplex PCR, yet TCRdb's version contains in-frame clones alone and is incomplete. The data show approximately 30,000 clones, 65% seen once. Their cognate antigens are unknown. The sequencing used CD4+ T cells from PBMCs cultured without peptide, collected before COVID-19 vaccination. Receptor source: a human donor who received a COVID-19 vaccine. CDR3s include the opening cysteine and the closing phenylalanine or tryptophan. The order of the fields is V gene, J gene, D gene, clone size, CDR3 DNA, CDR3 protein. The D gene is left open where the match is weak. The size entry is marked missing in some rows and otherwise reads once, few, many or a size class.

>TRBV3-1/TRBV3-2|TRBJ1-2|TRBD1|.
TGTGCCAGCAGCCAAGACAGGGGGACATATGGCTACACCTTC
CASSQDRGTYGYTF
>TRBV7-2|TRBJ1-4|.|.
TGTGCCAGCAGCTTAATTCAGGGTTTAGGGGAAAAACTGTTTTTT
CASSLIQGLGEKLFF
>TRBV2|TRBJ2-3|TRBD2|.
TGTGCCAGCTCCCTTGGGGCGGGAGAGGGCACAGATACGCAGTATTTT
CASSLGAGEGTDTQYF
>TRBV5-5|TRBJ2-1|TRBD1|few
TGTGCCAGCAGCTTCGAGGACAGGTCCTGGAATGAGCAGTTCTTC
CASSFEDRSWNEQFF
>TRBV4-2|TRBJ2-6|.|.
TGTGCCAGCAGCCAAGAAGAGGTAAATGGGGCCAACGTCCTGACTTTC
CASSQEEVNGANVLTF
>TRBV5-4|TRBJ2-5|.|.
TGTGCCAGCAGCTTGGCACCGGGGGAGACCCAGTACTTC
CASSLAPGETQYF
>TRBV6-5|TRBJ2-7|.|.
TGTGCCAGCAGTACAGGGACCGAGCAGTACTTC
CASSTGTEQYF
>TRBV2|TRBJ2-7|.|few
TGTGCCAGCAGTCTGCGGGGGGGACAGGACTCCGAGCAGTACTTC
CASSLRGGQDSEQYF
>TRBV27|TRBJ1-5|.|.
TGTGCCAGCAGTTTCCGCGACAGGAATCAGCCCCAGCATTTT
CASSFRDRNQPQHF
>TRBV11-2|TRBJ1-1|.|.
TGTGCCAGCAGCTCGGGACGCCTGAACACTGAAGCTTTCTTT
CASSSGRLNTEAFF
>TRBV5-4|TRBJ2-3|.|.
TGTGCCAGCAGCTTGGACGAAAATACGCAGTATTTT
CASSLDENTQYF
>TRBV5-1|TRBJ2-1|TRBD1|.
TGCGCCAGCAGCCCTGGACAGGGCTCCTACAATGAGCAGTTCTTC
CASSPGQGSYNEQFF
>TRBV14|TRBJ1-1|.|.
TGTGCCAGCAGCCAGTACACTGAAGCTTTCTTT
CASSQYTEAFF
>TRBV7-8|TRBJ2-3|.|.
TGTGCCAGCAGCCCGCTCGGGGGAGGCACAGATACGCAGTATTTT
CASSPLGGGTDTQYF
>TRBV7-8|TRBJ2-4|.|.
TGTGCCAGCAGCTTCGGGGTTAGAGACATTCAGTACTTC
CASSFGVRDIQYF
>TRBV18|TRBJ2-3|TRBD2|.
TGTGCCAGCTCACAAGGGACTGCGGGAGGTTCCACAGATACGCAGTATTTT
CASSQGTAGGSTDTQYF
>TRBV19|TRBJ1-2|.|few
TGTGCCAGTAGTATAGTGGGGGGCCTTGGCTACACCTTC
CASSIVGGLGYTF
>TRBV18|TRBJ2-5|TRBD2|.
TGTGCCAGCTCACCACCTAGTTTGAGCGGGGGATTAAGGGAGACCCAGTACTTC
CASSPPSLSGGLRETQYF
>TRBV5-6|TRBJ1-2|.|.
TGTGCCAGCAGCTTAAGGCAGGGTTTAATCTATGGCTACACCTTC
CASSLRQGLIYGYTF
>TRBV2|TRBJ2-7|.|.
TGTGCCAGCAGGGAGGGGACCGTCGACGAGCAGTACTTC
CASREGTVDEQYF
>TRBV7-8|TRBJ1-6|TRBD1|.
TGTGCCAGCAGATCAGACAGGGAGGGGAGCTCCTATAATTCACCCCTCCACTTT
CASRSDREGSSYNSPLHF
>TRBV19|TRBJ1-2|.|.
TGTGCCAGTAGAAAAGACAGCCTTAAGAACTATGGCTACACCTTC
CASRKDSLKNYGYTF
>TRBV24-1|TRBJ1-1|TRBD1|few
TGTGCCACCAGTGATTTGAACAGGGGTGAAGCTTTCTTT
CATSDLNRGEAFF
>TRBV25-1|TRBJ2-3|.|.
TGTGCCAGCAGTGTGGGGGGTCCGGCCGATACGCAGTATTTT
CASSVGGPADTQYF
>TRBV11-2|TRBJ1-4|TRBD1|once
TGTGCCAGCAGCTCCAACAGGGGAAGGGGTGAAAAACTGTTTTTT
CASSSNRGRGEKLFF
>TRBV5-1|TRBJ2-3|.|.
TGCGCCAGCAGCTTCGGGGGGCAATTCACAGATACGCAGTATTTT
CASSFGGQFTDTQYF
>TRBV11-2|TRBJ2-1|.|.
TGTGCCAGCAGCTTAGATCAAGGAACCCCGAGGAAGTTCTTC
CASSLDQGTPRKFF
>TRBV27|TRBJ1-2|TRBD1|few
TGTGCCAGCAGAGAGAGGGGACAGCTCTATGGCTACACCTTC
CASRERGQLYGYTF
>TRBV6-5|TRBJ2-3|TRBD2|.
TGTGCCAGCAGAAGGACTAGCGGGAGTCAAGATACGCAGTATTTT
CASRRTSGSQDTQYF
>TRBV11-2|TRBJ2-1|.|.
TGTGCCAGCAGCTTAGCTGGGTCAGGGCAAATGGATGAGCAGTTCTTC
CASSLAGSGQMDEQFF
>TRBV12-2|TRBJ1-4|.|.
TGTGCAAGTTTGGGGGGGGAAAAACTGTTTTTT
CASLGGEKLFF
>TRBV20-1|TRBJ2-7|.|.
TGCAGTGCTAGTGGGGCCGATCCTAGTTTCAGGCAGTACTTC
CSASGADPSFRQYF
>TRBV30|TRBJ1-4|TRBD1|.
TGTGCCTGGAGTCGACTAGGGGACAGGGTTTTT
CAWSRLGDRVF
>TRBV4-2|TRBJ1-1|TRBD1|once
TGTGCCAGCAGCCAAGGGCAGGGGGCTGTCGCTGAAGCTTTCTTT
CASSQGQGAVAEAFF
>TRBV15|TRBJ1-5|.|few
TGTGCCACCAGCCAGGGAATCAATCAGCCCCAGCATTTT
CATSQGINQPQHF